One T cell receptor (beta chain) is described in this entry. The antigen it recognizes is unknown. Base quality data are lacking; no much larger clone is found one base away. On an AutoMACS, CD4+ and CD8+ cells were isolated via positive magnetic bead selection, and their purity was verified by flow cytometry. A TCR V beta antibody panel was used in flow cytometry to screen first for clonal expansions, which were then characterized by TCRB deep sequencing of sorted CD8+ fractions. Ficoll-Paque PLUS density gradient separation was used to isolate peripheral blood mononuclear cells. DNA from CD4-enriched, CD8-enriched or PBMC samples was extracted using Nucleospin Tissue or Tissue XS kits and then quantified on a Qubit 2.0 fluorometer. This entry comes from a study of somatic mutations in cytotoxic T cells in rheumatoid arthritis listed by TCRdb under 2017. With respect to the entire study: Patient peripheral blood (about 31 ml EDTA) was drawn right after diagnosis and before any treatment started. TCRB deep sequencing was performed for some 60 rheumatoid arthritis patients and 15 to 20 healthy controls. Some V beta antibody-stained T-cell populations were flow-sorted on a FACSAria II or Sony SH800 at nearly 100% purity, and sorted V beta1+ cells also underwent TCRB sequencing. Patients and controls did not essentially differ in median age, which was nearly identical between the groups. Whether expanded CD8+ T-cell clones in untreated, newly diagnosed rheumatoid arthritis carry somatic mutations was the study question, and clonality was characterized with TCRB deep sequencing.

CDR1 and CDR2 are drawn from the germline V gene: MDHEN, SYDVKM. Including cysteine and phenylalanine, the CDR3 has 15 amino acids. Only the CDR3 region is kept as DNA, spanning 45 bases read in frame from base 1. V is reduced by 4 bases and J by 3 bases, leaving a spacing of 12 bases between them. Results and caveats for the whole study, not just this receptor: In about an eighth of the roughly 65 patients, more than 20% of CD8+ cells belonged to the largest CD8+ clone, while several identical CD8+ TCRB sequences were shared between blood and synovial fluid. The finding that TRBV07 was slightly underrepresented in patients was left unadjusted for multiple comparisons. Viral specificity could not be ruled out by absence from virus-specific databases, and the antigen targets of the expanded CD8+ clones remained unknown. An increase of CD8+ clonality with age was seen in patients (Spearman r ~ 0.49) but not in healthy controls. There was no significant difference in CD8+ T-cell clonality between rheumatoid arthritis patients and age-matched healthy controls.

The immunoSEQ assay was applied to genomic DNA for TCRB CDR3 sequencing. As for the original processing: Only a few patient CD8+ clones larger than 1% matched published virus-specific TCRB sequences when compared against them. Analyses were restricted to productive TCRB rearrangements. Defining a clone by its unique TCRB CDR3 sequence, the study calculated clonality as a productive clonality index derived from Shannon entropy. To calculate repertoire overlap between two samples, the template counts of each clone were considered relative to each sample's total templates. Flow cytometry-measured V-gene usage correlated with V-gene usage from TCRB sequencing, with a Spearman r of more than 0.6. Imported from immuneACCESS, the table was reduced by TCRdb to in-frame sequences with V and J called. These copies leave out some clones; in studies compared against another copy, an unresolved V gene accounts for under half, and the cause of the remainder is not known. The DNA was the basis for D and trimming; V, J and clone size are from that table. The sample contains some 10,000 clones, 82% of them found a single time. Approximately 8.9% of the sample comes from the top ten.

Material for sequencing was CD8+ T cells sorted from blood. The TCR was taken from a woman aged 60-75 years with rheumatoid arthritis. The rearrangement combines TRBV28 with TRBJ2-2; TRBD1 might be the D gene, on 5 matching bases. The DNA reads as follows: TGTGCCAGCAGTTGGGGCTTGGGCTACACCGGGGAGCTGTTTTTT. This yields the protein CASSWGLGYTGELFF.